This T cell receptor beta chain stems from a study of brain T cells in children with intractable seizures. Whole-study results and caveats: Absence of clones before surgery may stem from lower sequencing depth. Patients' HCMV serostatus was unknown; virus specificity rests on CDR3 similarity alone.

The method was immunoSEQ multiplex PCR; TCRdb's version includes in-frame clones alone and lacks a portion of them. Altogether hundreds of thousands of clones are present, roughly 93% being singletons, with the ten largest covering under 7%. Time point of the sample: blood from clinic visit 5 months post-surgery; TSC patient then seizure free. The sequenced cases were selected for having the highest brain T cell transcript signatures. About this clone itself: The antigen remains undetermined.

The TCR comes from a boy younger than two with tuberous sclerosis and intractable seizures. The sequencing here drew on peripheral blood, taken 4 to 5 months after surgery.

Here the CDR3 DNA reads TGTGCCAGCAGCCCTCACCTCGGGCAGGGCTTACTTCCCCAGCATTTT. Its protein is CASSPHLGQGLLPQHF. The chain recombines TRBV9 with TRBJ1-5; D is perhaps TRBD1 (5 bases). The CDR3 is 16 residues long. Between the trimmed V and J ends, which lost 4 bases and 10 bases, there was a span of 24 bases. Germline CDR1 is SGDLS and CDR2 is YYNGEE.